One and the same sample provided the 8 T cell receptor beta chains below, sequenced in a study of PD-1 blockade in classical Hodgkin lymphoma. Time point of the sample: cycle 4 day 1 (C4D1), after 6 weeks of nivolumab. Brentuximab vedotin exposure varied among the patients, all of whom had relapsed after autologous stem cell transplantation. The authors purified CD4+ T cells from thawed PBMCs by magnetic negative selection. The assay was immunoSEQ multiplex PCR, and TCRdb's table has in-frame clones only and misses some. The table shows about 28,000 clones, with approximately 80% occurring only once. The sequencing here drew on CD4+ T cells from blood, taken before the fourth cycle of nivolumab. These receptors were taken from a human donor with classical Hodgkin lymphoma.

V gene TRBV6-5 combines with J gene TRBJ2-2; D gene ambiguous. CDR3 size: 11 residues. Germline lookup yields CDR1 MNHEY and CDR2 SVGAGI. V was clipped by 6 bases and J by 7 bases, with 6 bases between them. The CDR3 region is CASRKIGELFF. The CDR3 coding sequence is TGTGCCAGCAGAAAGATCGGGGAGCTGTTTTTT.

The gene calls are TRBV4-1 and TRBJ2-7; D gene uncertain. V was trimmed by 1 base and J by 3 bases, leaving 7 bases between them. Germline V lookup: CDR1 MGHRA, CDR2 YSYEKL. The CDR3 totals 13 residues. In DNA, the CDR3 is TGCGCCAGCAGCCAAGGACTTGTCTACGAGCAGTACTTC. This codes for CASSQGLVYEQYF.

The rearrangement uses TRBV18 and TRBJ2-5; 9 bases are a match to TRBD1. Germline values: CDR1 KGHSH, CDR2 LQKENI. Germline trimming cut 5 bases from V and 3 bases from J; bases unmatched to any gene: 1. The CDR3 covers 13 residues. In nucleotides, the CDR3 is TGTGCCAGCTCATGGGACAGGGAAGAGACCCAGTACTTC. This translates into CASSWDREETQYF.

The V gene is TRBV28, the J gene TRBJ1-4; 7 positions agree with TRBD1. With 5 bases clipped from V and 4 bases from J, the junction kept 10 bases outside the gene matches. Germline lookup yields CDR1 MDHEN and CDR2 SYDVKM. CDR3 length: 16 residues. The DNA of the CDR3 is TGTGCCAGCAGTGGGCCGGGGACAGCTAGTAATGAAAAACTGTTTTTT. As protein: CASSGPGTASNEKLFF.

The chain links TRBV28 to TRBJ2-7, with 7 bases identical to TRBD2. Trimming cost V 6 bases and J 5 bases; bases outside gene matches: 4. CDR3 length: 12 residues. The V gene's germline CDR1 is MDHEN and CDR2 SYDVKM. CDR3: CASRTSKDEQYF. For the CDR3, the DNA is TGTGCCAGCAGGACTAGCAAGGACGAGCAGTACTTC.

This rearrangement joins TRBV5-4 to TRBJ2-7, with 8 bases lining up with TRBD2. This CDR3 is 13 amino acids long. Germline CDR1 SGHNT, CDR2 YYREEE (reference sequence). V lost 6 bases, J lost 0 bases, and 2 bases stayed unmatched. The CDR3 DNA sequence: TGTGCCAGCACCGGGGGGGGCTCCTACGAGCAGTACTTC. Its protein product is CASTGGGSYEQYF.

V gene TRBV4-2 combines with J gene TRBJ2-1, with D perhaps matching TRBD2 (7 bases). With 0 bases removed from V and 1 base from J, the gap between germline ends came to 22 bases. In germline, CDR1 is LGHNA, CDR2 YNFKEQ. This CDR3 spans 20 amino acids. CDR3 DNA: TGTGCCAGCAGCCAAGATTGGAACAGGGAGGGCTTGAGGTCCTACAATGAGCAGTTCTTC. Amino acids: CASSQDWNREGLRSYNEQFF.

The chain employs TRBV30 and TRBJ1-1, with D unresolved. V lost 4 bases to trimming and J lost 4 bases, with 16 bases between them. Germline CDR1 reads GTSNPN; CDR2 reads SVGIG (reference sequence). The CDR3 covers 14 residues. CDR3 nucleotides: TGTGCCTGGACTTTATTAGGGTATGGCACTGAAGCTTTCTTT. It is translated as CAWTLLGYGTEAFF.